These 17 T cell receptor beta chains were sequenced from one sample in a study of T cells in Graves' hyperthyroidism and ophthalmopathy. The source material, RNA transcripts, was used to amplify TCR beta CDR3 regions. A set of HTBI primers served as the primers for a first-round RT-PCR of the TCR CDR3. TCRdb reanalysed the multiplex PCR reads using MiXCR and keeps one entry per CDR3 protein. This sample yields hundreds of thousands of distinct CDR3 sequences, of which around a quarter are seen a single time; about 10% belongs to the top ten. Material: blood. These TCRs come from a woman between 25 and 40 years old with Graves' ophthalmopathy.

V is TRBV28 and J is TRBJ1-2, with D perhaps matching TRBD1 (5 bases). Trimming left V 7 bases short and J 3 bases short, with 15 bases between. CDR3 size: 14 residues. CDR1 and CDR2 (germline): MDHEN, SYDVKM. The CDR3 DNA reads TGTGCCAGCATCGAGAGGGGACCGCACTATGGCTACACCTTC. This translates into CASIERGPHYGYTF.

The chain employs TRBV25-1 and TRBJ1-1, with D maybe TRBD1 (5 bases). Trimming removed 8 bases from V and 4 bases from J, with 14 bases in between. The CDR3 has 13 amino acids. The V gene's germline CDR1 is MGHDK and CDR2 SYGVNS. CDR3 amino acids: CASARQRPTEAFF. CDR3 in DNA: TGTGCCAGCGCCCGACAGAGACCCACTGAAGCTTTCTTT.

A few counts support this clonotype. V gene TRBV27 combines with J gene TRBJ1-5; no firm D call. CDR1 is MNHEY and CDR2 is SMNVEV in the germline V gene (reference sequence). This CDR3 comprises 13 residues. Trimming stripped 3 bases from V and 4 bases from J, with 7 bases between. The CDR3 nucleotides are TGTGCCAGCAGTTTTGAAGGGAATCAGCCCCAGCATTTT. Residues: CASSFEGNQPQHF.

There are a few counts of this clonotype. The V and J genes are TRBV7-9 and TRBJ2-5, with 10 bases lining up with TRBD2. Germline-derived CDR1 and CDR2 are SEHNR and FQNEAQ (reference sequence). The CDR3 length is 15 residues. J was trimmed by 3 bases and V by 4 bases; bases with no gene match: 5. The CDR3 loop reads CASSSSAGGEETQYF. CDR3 bases: TGTGCCAGCAGCTCGTCAGCGGGGGGGGAAGAGACCCAGTACTTC.

About this clonotype itself: Since a much larger clone is just one base distant, this may be a read error. The CDR3 end shows no conserved phenylalanine or tryptophan, and so a read error is likely. V and J are TRBV6-1 and TRBJ1-2; D is uncertain. Trimming took 6 bases from V and 5 from J, leaving 7 bases between them. Germline CDR1 is MNHNS and CDR2 is SASEGT. The CDR3 loop spans 11 amino acids. The CDR3: CASSAWYGYTV. The CDR3 bases are TGTGCCAGCAGCGCTTGGTATGGCTACACCGTC.

This clonotype was seen many times. This chain links TRBV27 with TRBJ1-1; D is unresolved. The CDR3 has 14 amino acids. The V gene lost 3 bases and the J gene lost 3 bases, with 11 bases spanning the gap. Germline V lookup: CDR1 MNHEY, CDR2 SMNVEV (reference sequence). CDR3 protein: CASSFSSDDTEAFF. The CDR3, as DNA: TGTGCCAGCAGTTTTTCAAGTGATGACACTGAAGCTTTCTTT.

This chain links TRBV6-4 with TRBJ1-5; D gene uncertain. Germline CDR1 and CDR2: MRHNA and SNTAGT. V lost 6 bases, J lost 7 bases, and 10 bases lay in between. CDR3 length: 12 residues. CDR3 loop: CASSPGEQPQHF. For the CDR3, the DNA is TGTGCCAGCAGCCCGGGTGAGCAGCCCCAGCATTTT.

This clonotype occurred many times. V gene TRBV20-1 combines with J gene TRBJ2-2; 7 bases match TRBD2. Germline V gene data show CDR1 as DFQATT and CDR2 as SNEGSKA (reference sequence). The CDR3 has 17 amino acids. The junction had 10 bases not matched to a gene; V was cut back by 3 bases and J by 0 bases. The CDR3 is CSASGGDAGTNTGELFF. Written as DNA, the CDR3 is TGCAGTGCTAGTGGGGGGGACGCCGGAACGAACACCGGGGAGCTGTTTTTT.

This clonotype was counted only a few times. The rearrangement links TRBV13 to TRBJ2-2, with D possibly TRBD2 on 6 matching bases. Per the germline V gene, CDR1 is PRHDT and CDR2 is FYEKMQ (reference sequence). Trimming removed 5 bases at V and 2 bases at J, with 12 bases between. This CDR3 has 15 residues. The CDR3 DNA reads as TGTGCCAGCAGCCTGTATAGCGGAAACACCGGGGAGCTGTTTTTT. Amino acids: CASSLYSGNTGELFF.

In its sample, this clonotype was seen many times. The rearrangement links TRBV6-2 or TRBV6-3 to TRBJ1-2, with a possible D match to TRBD1 (5 bases). There are 13 residues in the CDR3. The V gene's germline CDR1 is MNHEY and CDR2 SVGEGT. Between the trimmed V and J ends, which lost 5 bases and 5 bases, there was a span of 12 bases. For the CDR3, the DNA is TGTGCCAGCAGTGACCGGGACTCATATGGCTACACCTTC. As protein: CASSDRDSYGYTF.

This clonotype appeared many times. One junction end disagrees with the germline gene, perhaps due to a read error. The CDR3 loop reads CASSLRGGEANHGYTF. CDR3 bases: TGCGCCAGCAGCTTGAGGGGGGGCGAAGCTAACCATGGCTACACCTTC. V is TRBV5-1 and J is TRBJ1-2; maybe TRBD1 (6 bases). Germline values: CDR1 SGHRS, CDR2 YFSETQ. The CDR3 runs to 16 residues.

This clonotype was seen only a few times. This rearrangement joins TRBV20-1 to TRBJ2-5, with D unclear. CDR3 length: 12 residues. The germline V gene encodes CDR1 DFQATT and CDR2 SNEGSKA (reference sequence). Trimming removed 1 base at V and 9 bases at J, with 12 bases between. In DNA form, the CDR3 reads TGCAGTGCTAGAGTATTCATGGGTGCCCAGTACTTC. It encodes CSARVFMGAQYF.

This clonotype was detected ten times or more. The chain is built from TRBV19 and TRBJ2-5; D is unresolved. CDR3 length: 12 amino acids. V was trimmed by 7 bases and J by 5 bases, leaving 11 bases between them. Per germline, CDR1 LNHDA and CDR2 SQIVND (reference sequence). The CDR3 DNA follows: TGTGCCAGTAACGACCGTGGGGAGACCCAGTACTTC. It specifies CASNDRGETQYF.

This clonotype was counted many times. V is TRBV4-1 and J is TRBJ1-1, with a weak D call TRBD1 (5 bases). The CDR3 runs to 17 residues. Trimming stripped 1 base from V and 0 bases from J, with 15 bases between. Per germline, CDR1 MGHRA and CDR2 YSYEKL. CDR3 protein: CASSQGGVREMNTEAFF. The CDR3 DNA is TGCGCCAGCAGCCAAGGGGGCGTAAGGGAAATGAACACTGAAGCTTTCTTT.

This clonotype came up many times. The chain employs TRBV7-9 and TRBJ1-5; tentative D call: TRBD1 (5 bases). Germline loops: CDR1 SEHNR, CDR2 FQNEAQ (reference sequence). Trimming removed 4 bases from V and 3 bases from J, with 10 bases in between. This CDR3 spans 14 amino acids. The CDR3 protein is CASSSTASNQPQHF. The DNA for the CDR3 is TGTGCCAGCAGCTCGACAGCGTCCAATCAGCCCCAGCATTTT. The variable domain in full, with the rest retrieved from reference TRBV7-9 and TRBJ1-5, is DTGVSQNPRHKITKRGQNVTFRCDPISEHNRLYWYRQTLGQGPEFLTYFQNEAQLEKSRLLSDRFSAERPKGSFSTLEIQRTEQGDSAMYLCASSSTASNQPQHFGDGTRLSIL.

The V call is TRBV5-1, the J call TRBJ2-7; perhaps TRBD1 as D (5 bases). CDR3 length equals 13 residues. The germline gives CDR1 SGHRS, CDR2 YFSETQ. V dropped 4 bases and J dropped 4 bases, with 12 bases sitting between them. CDR3 sequence (DNA): TGCGCCAGCAGCCCGACGCAGGGTTACGAGCAGTACTTC. Translating gives CASSPTQGYEQYF.

The CDR3 protein is CASSQHRDRGPKAFF. The CDR3 coding sequence is TGTGCCAGCAGCCAACACCGGGACAGGGGTCCGAAAGCTTTCTTT. The chain has TRBV6-1 and TRBJ1-1; TRBD1 matches at 10 bases. Germline V lookup: CDR1 MNHNS, CDR2 SASEGT. This CDR3 spans 15 amino acids. V was clipped by 6 bases and J by 9 bases; unmatched bases: 13.